This T cell receptor beta chain was captured by sequencing in a study of control samples from healthy donors and cancer patients. A remark on this clone: Additional DNA sequences in this sample encode the identical CDR3.

The CDR3 is 15 amino acids. Germline V lookup: CDR1 LGHDT, CDR2 YNNKEL (reference sequence). Trimming took off 1 base at V and 1 base at J, with 11 bases between the two ends. Some clones are missing from TCRdb's copy, which holds only in-frame ones; the method was immunoSEQ multiplex PCR. The sample lists some 140,000 clones, 80% to 95% occurring once. This chain links TRBV3-1 (or the pseudogene TRBV3-2) with TRBJ2-7, with D possibly matching TRBD1 (5 bases). The clonotype was recovered from a young man in good health. The sample taken for sequencing was blood. The CDR3 DNA reads TGTGCCAGCAGCCAAGTACCAGGGCTTTCCTACGAGCAGTACTTC. This gives the protein CASSQVPGLSYEQYF.